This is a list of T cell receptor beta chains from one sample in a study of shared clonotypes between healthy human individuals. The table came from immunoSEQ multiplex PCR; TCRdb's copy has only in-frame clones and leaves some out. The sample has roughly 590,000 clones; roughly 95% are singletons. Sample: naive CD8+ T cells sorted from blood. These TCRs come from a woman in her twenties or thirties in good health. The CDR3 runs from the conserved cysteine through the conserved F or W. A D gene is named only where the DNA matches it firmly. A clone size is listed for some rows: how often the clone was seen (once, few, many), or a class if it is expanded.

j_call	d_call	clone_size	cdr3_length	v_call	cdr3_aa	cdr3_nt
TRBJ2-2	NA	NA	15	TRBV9	CASSVASGYTGELFF	TGTGCCAGCAGCGTAGCCTCCGGCTACACCGGGGAGCTGTTTTTT
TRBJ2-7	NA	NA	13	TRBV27	CASSAVASVEQYF	TGTGCCAGCAGTGCCGTAGCTAGCGTCGAGCAGTACTTC
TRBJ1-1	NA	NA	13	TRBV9	CASSVEQNTEAFF	TGTGCCAGCAGCGTAGAACAGAACACTGAAGCTTTCTTT
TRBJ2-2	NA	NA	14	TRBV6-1	CASSDRALTGELFF	TGTGCCAGCAGTGACCGAGCGCTCACCGGGGAGCTGTTTTTT
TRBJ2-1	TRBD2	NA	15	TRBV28	CASSPRGGRYNEQFF	TGTGCCAGCAGCCCTCGGGGGGGGAGGTACAATGAGCAGTTCTTC
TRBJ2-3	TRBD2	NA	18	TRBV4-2	CASSQDEGSGRATDTQYF	TGTGCCAGCAGCCAAGACGAAGGGAGCGGGAGGGCAACAGATACGCAGTATTTT
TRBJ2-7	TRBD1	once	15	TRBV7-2	CASSFTGTGSSEQYF	TGTGCCAGCAGCTTTACCGGGACAGGGAGCTCCGAGCAGTACTTC
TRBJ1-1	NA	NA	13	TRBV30	CAWSTTAGTEAFF	TGTGCCTGGAGTACGACAGCCGGGACTGAAGCTTTCTTT
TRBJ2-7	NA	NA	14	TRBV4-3	CASSQTGVSYEQYF	TGCGCCAGCAGCCAAACAGGAGTATCCTACGAGCAGTACTTC
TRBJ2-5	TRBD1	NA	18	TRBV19	CASSALGQGAPDQETQYF	TGTGCCAGTAGTGCTTTGGGACAGGGGGCGCCGGACCAAGAGACCCAGTACTTC
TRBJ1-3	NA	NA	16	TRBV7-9	CASSLEDETRGDTIYF	TGTGCCAGCAGCTTAGAAGACGAAACCCGAGGAGACACCATATATTTT
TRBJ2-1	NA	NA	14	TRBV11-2	CASSLEGLVNEQFF	TGTGCCAGCAGCTTAGAAGGTCTGGTCAATGAGCAGTTCTTC
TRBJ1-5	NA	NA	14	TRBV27	CASSRSAGFQPQHF	TGTGCCAGCAGTCGTAGCGCAGGGTTTCAGCCCCAGCATTTT
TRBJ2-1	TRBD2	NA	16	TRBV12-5	CASGLVAGVGNNEQFF	TGTGCTAGTGGTTTGGTAGCGGGAGTGGGGAACAATGAGCAGTTCTTC
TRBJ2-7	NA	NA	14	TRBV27	CASSLNPNVYEQYF	TGTGCCAGCAGTTTGAACCCAAACGTCTACGAGCAGTACTTC
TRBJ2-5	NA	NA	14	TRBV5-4	CASSLGGIEETQYF	TGTGCCAGCAGCTTGGGGGGAATAGAAGAGACCCAGTACTTC
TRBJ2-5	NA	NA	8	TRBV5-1	CASSLGDF	TGCGCCAGCAGCTTGGGGGACTTC